This is a list of T cell receptor beta chains from one sample in a study of beta chain features in type 1 diabetes. Clones were read by immunoSEQ multiplex PCR, and TCRdb kept only the in-frame ones, dropping some. The data contain 250,000 to 300,000 clones, 24% of them singletons. Sequenced input: naive CD4+ T cells from blood. The receptors originated from a woman aged 30 to 39 with type 1 diabetes. Each CDR3 is given with its conserved first and last residue. Each record gives: J gene, V gene, CDR3 protein.

J: TRBJ2-5
V: TRBV7-3
CDR3: CASSLQGGQETQYF

J: TRBJ1-1
V: TRBV6-6
CDR3: CASSSSIGDTEAFF

J: TRBJ2-1
V: TRBV2
CDR3: CASREGQNNEQFF

J: TRBJ2-5
V: TRBV11-3
CDR3: CASSPGLAETQYF

J: TRBJ2-1
V: TRBV7-2
CDR3: CASSTLALNEQFF

J: TRBJ2-5
V: TRBV7-7
CDR3: CASSLAPAASGSFVETQYF

J: TRBJ1-5
V: TRBV7-9
CDR3: CASSATIAEEPQHF

J: TRBJ2-1
V: TRBV14
CDR3: CASSQAAGVRQFF

J: TRBJ1-5
V: TRBV6-1
CDR3: CASRQGASQPQHF

J: TRBJ2-1
V: TRBV30
CDR3: CAWTPGLYNEQFF

J: TRBJ2-5
V: TRBV5-1
CDR3: CASSSLGGLAGGETQYF

J: TRBJ1-2
V: TRBV15
CDR3: CATSRDRNGYTF

J: TRBJ1-1
V: TRBV5-1
CDR3: CASSLQQGGGYTEAFF

J: TRBJ2-1
V: TRBV5-1
CDR3: CASSLGEDEQFF

J: TRBJ2-5
V: TRBV11-2
CDR3: CASSGTKETQYF

J: TRBJ2-5
V: TRBV18
CDR3: CASSSHARETQYF

J: TRBJ2-5
V: TRBV5-1
CDR3: CASSPTSGRPQETQYF

J: TRBJ2-3
V: TRBV5-1
CDR3: CASSPQRESITDTQYF

J: TRBJ1-2
V: TRBV4-2
CDR3: CASSQDVQGVNQQGYTF

J: TRBJ2-2
V: TRBV7-3
CDR3: CASSFSPGELFF

J: TRBJ1-4
V: TRBV29-1
CDR3: CSVESVEKLFF

J: TRBJ2-2
V: TRBV4-1
CDR3: CASSRWPGNTGELFF

J: TRBJ1-1
V: TRBV7-2
CDR3: CASSLITEAFF

J: TRBJ2-7
V: TRBV6-1
CDR3: CASSEGDSSTYEQYF

J: TRBJ2-1
V: TRBV5-1
CDR3: CASSRGEPEQFF

J: TRBJ1-5
V: TRBV30
CDR3: CAWGTGSSNQPQHF

J: TRBJ2-1
V: TRBV7-9
CDR3: CASIKTGQDEQFF

J: TRBJ1-5
V: TRBV6-5
CDR3: CASSYGQNNQPQHF

J: TRBJ2-4
V: TRBV30
CDR3: CAWNLGNIQYF

J: TRBJ1-2
V: TRBV7-9
CDR3: CASSLEQNVGYTF

J: TRBJ2-5
V: TRBV9
CDR3: CASSVGTGEGETQYF

J: TRBJ1-4
V: TRBV30
CDR3: CAWSVGGKLFF

J: TRBJ1-1
V: TRBV6-5
CDR3: CASSYFPSPNTEAFF

J: TRBJ2-7
V: TRBV29-1
CDR3: CSVRQSLSYEQYF

J: TRBJ2-7
V: TRBV5-4
CDR3: CASSVTGTGAYEQYF

J: TRBJ2-1
V: TRBV27
CDR3: CASSPPNLALHEQFF

J: TRBJ2-2
V: TRBV7-9
CDR3: CASSFRELFF

J: TRBJ2-1
V: TRBV5-1
CDR3: CASSNVAGAYNEQFF

J: TRBJ2-7
V: TRBV19
CDR3: CASSIKGEVPYEQYF

J: TRBJ2-6
V: TRBV27
CDR3: CATGGRSLSGANVLTF

J: TRBJ2-7
V: TRBV9
CDR3: CASSVTGGEQYF

J: TRBJ1-1
V: TRBV16
CDR3: CASSLNADTEAFF

J: TRBJ1-5
V: TRBV7-9
CDR3: CASSLNQVNQPQHF

J: TRBJ2-5
V: TRBV18
CDR3: CASSPENLMETQYF

J: TRBJ1-2
V: TRBV15
CDR3: CATSRGQGDYGYTF

J: TRBJ2-3
V: TRBV28
CDR3: CASSSIPGHRYF

J: TRBJ2-1
V: TRBV5-1
CDR3: CASSLVPWGVSYNEQFF